What follows is one T cell receptor beta chain and its context. Its antigen is unknown. Base qualities are missing; no much larger clone stands one base away. This record belongs to a study of T cell repertoires in cytomegalovirus infection (dated by TCRdb to about 2019). Notes on the research overall: Alongside well-studied HLA-B-restricted epitopes, the peptide stimulations were aimed at recently identified HLA-C-restricted CMV epitopes, whose presentation resists viral immunomodulation. Donor HLA type was relevant to the analysis, because carriage of CMV infection together with the matching HLA type was indicated by public TCR beta signatures.

Sequencing was performed on an Illumina HiSeq 1500. The public reads were quality trimmed at Q25 with fastp and then assembled into clones with MiXCR by TCRdb, keeping productive beta chains. One record per CDR3 amino acid sequence lists the most common genes and DNA. The sample table shows around 430,000 distinct CDR3 sequences, and about two fifths are seen once. The top ten clones comprise around 44% of the sample. Paper-wide results and their limitations: In the ex vivo response, HLA-C-restricted CMV-specific TCR beta clonotypes were dominant, and in two of eight donors the single most frequent clonotype came from this HLA-C-restricted group. Cumulative frequency of public TCR beta family members discriminated carriers of CMV infection plus the relevant HLA type in this cohort and an independent roughly 330-donor cohort.

The sample's treatment or condition label, in plain terms: in vitro stimulation with specific CMV peptide epitopes to enrich CMV-specific T cells. The CDR3 runs 11 residues from the cysteine to the phenylalanine. Left in the record is the CDR3 DNA by itself, 33 bases read in frame from the first base. CDR1 and CDR2 were assigned from the germline V gene (reference sequence) as LNHDA and SQIVND. V is pared back by 7 bases and J by 4 bases, with 5 bases lying between the germline termini. The receptor's source is a human donor in good health (CMV status not recorded). Some clones in this sample may be carry-over from other donors' samples. Recombination linked TRBV19 to TRBJ2-1; there is no confident call for the D gene. The sample was cultured PBMCs, taken from culture after CMV antigen stimulation. The DNA sequence is as follows: TGTGCCAGTACCCAATACAATGAGCAGTTCTTC. Its translation reads: CASTQYNEQFF.